This paragraph reports one T cell receptor beta chain. This clone was seen a handful of times. It has no known antigen specificity. There are no base qualities to consult, and no much larger clone falls within one base. This record comes from a study of cytomegalovirus exposure and HLA in healthy donors (dated by TCRdb to the late 2010s). Looking at the study overall: An earlier analysis of roughly 500 of the donors reported 250 to 300 Gb of sequence data and around 110 million unique TCR beta sequences obtained from some 200 million T cells. Approximately 300 gigabases of sequencing data and tens of millions of unique TCR sequences made up an early release that covered several hundred HLA-typed donors. Among the roughly 410 genotyped donors, roughly 80% belonged to the genetic ancestry cluster associated with self-reported Caucasian donors. The study aimed to test whether cataloging public T cell receptors could reveal signatures of past pathogen exposure. The study used immunosequencing to profile the T cell repertoires of 670 or so subjects and linked those repertoires to cytomegalovirus serostatus. Along with the approximately 600-subject first cohort, a separate validation cohort of roughly 110 different subjects was used. To predict cytomegalovirus infection status, the study combined high-throughput TCR immunosequencing, statistical association of individual TCRs with disease status, and machine learning. A later analysis re-analyzed previously published TCR beta repertoires from 650 to 800 donors and added high-resolution HLA genotyping to study TCR occurrence patterns. Rather than drawing on any new phenotypic data, the later analysis identified candidate immune exposures from TCR beta sequences and the way those sequences occurred across donors. To decide whether each TCR beta V gene segment behaved as functional or pseudogenic, an earlier analysis of some 600 of the donors relied on high-throughput TCR beta sequencing. Alongside the repertoire data, information on donor age, sex, ethnicity and CMV serostatus was compiled. A later genetic analysis used genome-wide SNP genotypes for about 55% of the 666 donors, treating that subset as a discovery cohort. Every repertoire in the discovery cohort had been generated on one and the same sequencing platform. HLA typing covered class I and class II loci at four-digit resolution. Typing coverage varied by locus: roughly 629-640 donors for A, B, C, DRB1 and DQB1; under 550 for DQA1; approximately 610 for DPA1; 450 to 480 for DPB1. Four or five DR-DQ haplotypes were treated as single units for association and clustering because of strong linkage in the cohort. Across about 370 genotyped donors of the cohort, an average of about 220,000 unique TCR beta nucleotide sequences per donor were sequenced, and approximately 17% of those sequences were non-productive.

Broad study findings and their caveats: Because HLA typing was unavailable for some donors at each locus, only the typed subset was used in association tests. In a later genetic analysis, fewer N-insertions in productive TCRs were reported among donors in an Asian-associated ancestry cluster than the roughly 700-donor mean. V-gene and J-gene trimming of TCR beta chains was associated with a missense DCLRE1C variant in a later genetic analysis, and the association was replicated in an independent cohort. Most CMV-associated TCR beta chains appeared to be HLA-restricted in a later analysis, and the HLA associations seemed to be driven largely by CMV exposure. In a later analysis, HLA-associated TCR beta chains were found to be more clonally expanded and to have lower generation probabilities than equally common non-associated chains. In both the original and validation cohorts, the classifier was reported to diagnose cytomegalovirus status with high specificity and sensitivity. A few of the identified cytomegalovirus-associated TCR beta chains were confirmed in vitro to be specific for cytomegalovirus antigens. CMV serostatus was the only immune exposure information available for the cohort. In a later analysis, around 17,000 TCR beta sequences were associated with specific HLA alleles at a false discovery rate of 0.05. The earlier analysis of about 600 of the donors excluded 15 to 20 rarely observed V segments, including chromosome 9 orphons, because counts were too low. The 87-base-pair reads could not distinguish some IMGT-functional V segments, including TRBV6-2 and TRBV6-3, so those segments were excluded. A further reported finding was that TCR beta sequences accurately predicted the HLA-A and HLA-B alleles for most subjects in the first cohort. Presence/absence analyses assumed roughly uniform sequencing depth across donors, an assumption that may not hold. Linkage disequilibrium might explain the correlated functional status among segregating V segments, but an unknown experimental factor could not be ruled out. The sequencing pipeline was judged likely to have produced a cluster of highly shared sequence variants as a technical artifact. According to a later analysis, parvovirus B19, influenza, CMV and Epstein-Barr virus appeared linked to several top co-occurrence clusters. According to the authors, the approach could potentially be generalized to other disease states and immunological phenotypes. The study listed 150 to 200 TCR beta chains as associated with cytomegalovirus. Most TCR sequences were seen in very few donors, while some public TCRs were found in many individuals. Assigning TCR associations to individual alleles was difficult when HLA alleles, especially DR and DQ, strongly co-occurred. The cohort was sequenced for TCR beta chains only, and without alpha or paired-chain data the features that could be detected were limited. An earlier analysis of several hundred of the donors showed that most TCR beta V segments appeared in productive rearrangements either about 87% or about 30% of the time, which broadly matched IMGT annotations. According to a later analysis, TCR association rates differed among HLA loci, with DRB1 alleles showing the most associated TCRs and HLA-C alleles showing the fewest.

The cohort comprised some 700 healthy bone marrow donors. At the time of sampling, every cohort member was nominally healthy, though immune exposures that went unrecorded were likely present. The donor was CMV seronegative and belonged to the group of 350 to 400 seronegative cohort members. Every donor gave a peripheral blood sample, and the peripheral blood mononuclear cells from that sample were used for TCR beta sequencing. The Qiagen DNeasy Blood Extraction Kit was used to extract genomic DNA from the blood cell samples. Including cysteine and phenylalanine, the CDR3 has 14 amino acids. This entry keeps only the CDR3 DNA: 42 bases, framed from base 1. The trim is 0 bases for V and 6 bases for J, with a gap of 11 bases between the germline ends. CDR1 and CDR2, per the germline V gene, are SGHRS and YFSETQ. Libraries were prepared through the immunoSEQ multiplex PCR assay. For the multiplex PCR, a mixture combining 60 forward primers for TCR Vbeta segments and 13 reverse primers for TCR Jbeta segments was used. A multiplex PCR assay on genomic DNA amplified the CDR3 region of rearranged TCR beta genes. On the Illumina HiSeq System, the amplified TCR beta libraries were sequenced as 87-base-pair reads. The paper's processing steps were these. A later analysis tallied approximately 87 million unique TCR beta chains across the 700 or so repertoires, and about 12 million of those chains were shared by two or more donors. Raw reads were error-corrected and collapsed into unique sequences with a nearest-neighbor algorithm that merged closely related sequences to remove PCR and sequencing errors. To assign V, D and J gene segments, CDR3 sequences were aligned to IMGT reference sequences. For a sequence to be retained, a match of at least six nucleotides to both a V gene segment and a J gene segment was required. A rearrangement was called productive if the CDR3 had no stop codons and remained in frame with V and J, and every other rearrangement was called non-productive. CDR3 was defined according to IMGT convention as the region running from the second conserved V-encoded cysteine to the conserved J-encoded phenylalanine. The earlier analysis of about 610 of the donors excluded sequences that lacked an unambiguous match to a single V gene segment. In an earlier analysis of several hundred of the donors, V segments were called functional above 56.7% productive rearrangements and were called segregating when the between-donor standard deviation exceeded 5%. To diagnose cytomegalovirus status from the catalog of TCR beta chain sequences, a statistical classification framework was built. A later analysis assigned V and J genes by comparing TCR nucleotide sequences with IMGT/GENE-DB human TR gene sequences. A later analysis assigned CDR3 sequences and most-parsimonious VDJ recombination scenarios with the TCRdist pipeline. A later analysis defined each TCR beta chain by its CDR3 amino acid sequence plus V-gene family, and excluded reads lacking a unique V-gene family. To address suspected cross-contamination and a sequencing artifact, a later analysis removed 550 to 750 highly shared, low-generation-probability nucleotide sequences. For each public chain, a later analysis derived a clonal expansion index from normalized ranks of inferred template counts within each repertoire. In a later analysis, generation probabilities were computed with a VDJ recombination model fitted to out-of-frame rearrangements, and the resulting probabilities were checked against IGoR. A later analysis scored TCR-TCR, TCR-HLA and TCR-CMV co-occurrence with hypergeometric tests, applying a repertoire-size bias correction to TCR pairs. To estimate false discovery rates, a later analysis permuted the HLA or CMV assignments 20 times. In a later analysis, co-occurring TCRs were grouped using DBSCAN, with TCRdist sequence similarity added in when clustering inside HLA-allele-positive subsets. Repertoires with fewer than 30,000 or more than 120,000 public chains, plus five repertoires with anomalous nucleotide sharing, were excluded from co-occurrence clustering. The table comes from immuneACCESS by way of TCRdb, which keeps in-frame sequences with V and J called. Part of the clones is missing from these tables; in studies checked, under half for an unresolved V gene and the rest for unknown reasons. V and J calls and clone size are as listed in that table; D and trimming were resolved from the DNA. The sample table lists some 120,000 clones, about three quarters of them with a count of one. More than 1% of the sample goes to the ten largest clones.

The receptor was derived from a female donor in good health and CMV-seronegative. The chain is assembled from TRBV5-1 and TRBJ2-3, with a weak D call of TRBD2 (6 bases match). Input material: PBMCs. The sequenced DNA is TGCGCCAGCAGCTTGGCCCCAAGCGGGGATACGCAGTATTTT. This codes for CASSLAPSGDTQYF.